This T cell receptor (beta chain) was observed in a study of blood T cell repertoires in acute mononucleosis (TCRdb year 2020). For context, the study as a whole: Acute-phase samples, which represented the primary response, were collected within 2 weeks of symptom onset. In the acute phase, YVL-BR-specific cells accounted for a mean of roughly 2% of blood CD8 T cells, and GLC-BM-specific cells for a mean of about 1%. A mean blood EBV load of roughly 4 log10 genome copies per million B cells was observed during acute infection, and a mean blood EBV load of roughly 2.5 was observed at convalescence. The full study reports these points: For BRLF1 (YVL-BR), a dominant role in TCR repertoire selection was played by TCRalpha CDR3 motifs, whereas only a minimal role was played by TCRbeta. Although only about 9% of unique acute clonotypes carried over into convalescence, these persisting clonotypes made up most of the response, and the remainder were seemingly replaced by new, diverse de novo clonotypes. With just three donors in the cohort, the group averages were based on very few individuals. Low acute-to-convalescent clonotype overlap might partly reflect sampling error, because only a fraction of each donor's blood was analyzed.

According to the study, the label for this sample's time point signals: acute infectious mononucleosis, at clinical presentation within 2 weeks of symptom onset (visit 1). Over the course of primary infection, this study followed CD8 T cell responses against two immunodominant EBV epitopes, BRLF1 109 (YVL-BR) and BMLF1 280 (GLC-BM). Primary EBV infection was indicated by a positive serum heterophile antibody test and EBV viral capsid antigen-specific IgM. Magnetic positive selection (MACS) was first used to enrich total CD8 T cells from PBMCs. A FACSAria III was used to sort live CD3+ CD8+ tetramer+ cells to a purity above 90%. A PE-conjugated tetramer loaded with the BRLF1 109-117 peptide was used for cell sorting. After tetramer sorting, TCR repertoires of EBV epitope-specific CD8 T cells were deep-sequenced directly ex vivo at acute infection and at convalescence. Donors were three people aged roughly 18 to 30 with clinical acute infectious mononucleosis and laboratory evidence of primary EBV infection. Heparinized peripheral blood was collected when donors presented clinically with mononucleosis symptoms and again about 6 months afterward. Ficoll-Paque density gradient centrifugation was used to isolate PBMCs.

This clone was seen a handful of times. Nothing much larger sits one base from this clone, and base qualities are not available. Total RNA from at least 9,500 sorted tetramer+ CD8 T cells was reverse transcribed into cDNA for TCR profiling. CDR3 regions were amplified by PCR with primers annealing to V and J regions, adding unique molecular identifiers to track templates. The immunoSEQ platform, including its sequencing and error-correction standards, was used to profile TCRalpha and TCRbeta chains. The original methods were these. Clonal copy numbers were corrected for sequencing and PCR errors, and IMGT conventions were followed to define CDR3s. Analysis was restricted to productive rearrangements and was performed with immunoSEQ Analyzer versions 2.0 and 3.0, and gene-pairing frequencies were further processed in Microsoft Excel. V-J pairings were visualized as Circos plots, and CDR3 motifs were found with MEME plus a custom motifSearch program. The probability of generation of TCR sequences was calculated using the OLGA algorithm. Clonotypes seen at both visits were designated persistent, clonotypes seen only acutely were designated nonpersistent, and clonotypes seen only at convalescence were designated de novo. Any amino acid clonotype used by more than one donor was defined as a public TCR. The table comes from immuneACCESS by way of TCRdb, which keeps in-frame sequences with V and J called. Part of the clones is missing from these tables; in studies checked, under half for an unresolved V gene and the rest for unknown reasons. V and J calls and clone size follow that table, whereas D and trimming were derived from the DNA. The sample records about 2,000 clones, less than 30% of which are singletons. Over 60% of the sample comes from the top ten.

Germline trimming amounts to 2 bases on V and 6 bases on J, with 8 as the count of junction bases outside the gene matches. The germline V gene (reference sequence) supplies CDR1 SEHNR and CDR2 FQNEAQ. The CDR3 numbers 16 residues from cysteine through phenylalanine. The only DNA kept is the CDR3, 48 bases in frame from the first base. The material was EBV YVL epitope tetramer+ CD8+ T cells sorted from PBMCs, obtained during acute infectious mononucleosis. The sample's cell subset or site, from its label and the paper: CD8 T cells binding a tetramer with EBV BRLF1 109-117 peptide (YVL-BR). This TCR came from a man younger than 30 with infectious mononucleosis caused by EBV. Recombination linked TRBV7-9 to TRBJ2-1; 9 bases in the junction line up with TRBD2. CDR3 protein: CASSLNLAGSANEQFF. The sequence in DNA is TGTGCCAGCAGCTTAAACCTAGCGGGATCTGCCAATGAGCAGTTCTTC.